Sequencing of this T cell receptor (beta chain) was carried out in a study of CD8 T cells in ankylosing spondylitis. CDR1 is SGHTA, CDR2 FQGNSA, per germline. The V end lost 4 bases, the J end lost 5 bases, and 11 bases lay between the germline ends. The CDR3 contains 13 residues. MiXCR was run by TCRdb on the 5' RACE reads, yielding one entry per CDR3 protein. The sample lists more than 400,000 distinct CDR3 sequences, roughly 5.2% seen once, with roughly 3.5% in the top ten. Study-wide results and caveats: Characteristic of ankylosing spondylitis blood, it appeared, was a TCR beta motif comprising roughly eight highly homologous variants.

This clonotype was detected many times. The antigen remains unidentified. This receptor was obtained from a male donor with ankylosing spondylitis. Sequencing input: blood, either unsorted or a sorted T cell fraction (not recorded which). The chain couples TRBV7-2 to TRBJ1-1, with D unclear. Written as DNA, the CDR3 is TGTGCCAGCAGCTCGACCCTAATAACTGAAGCTTTCTTT. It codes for CASSSTLITEAFF.